One and the same sample provided the 14 T cell receptor beta chains below, sequenced in a study of blood T cell repertoires in COVID-19. Measured with immunoSEQ multiplex PCR; TCRdb has only the in-frame clones, and not every one. Among 330,000 or so clones, roughly 86% were seen once, and the ten largest hold 1%. The sequenced material came from PBMCs or T cells enriched from blood (not recorded which). The receptor source for this set is a woman aged 30 to 39 who had been exposed to COVID-19.

V and J are TRBV3-1 (or the pseudogene TRBV3-2) and TRBJ1-2; D is ambiguous. Trimming shortened V by 1 base and J by 4 bases, and 16 bases separated the two germline ends. The CDR3 is made up of 16 amino acids. The germline V gene has CDR1 LGHDT and CDR2 YNNKEL (reference sequence). Written as DNA, the CDR3 is TGTGCCAGCAGCCAAGTGGGAGGGTCCGCGATCTATGGCTACACCTTC. It is translated as CASSQVGGSAIYGYTF.

This clone was recorded once. The CDR3 DNA reads as TGTGCCAGTAGTAAACCCACAGGGATGGGCAATCAGCCCCAGCATTTT. Its translation is CASSKPTGMGNQPQHF. This rearrangement joins TRBV19 to TRBJ1-5; maybe TRBD1 (6 bases). There are 16 residues in the CDR3. The germline V gene has CDR1 LNHDA and CDR2 SQIVND (reference sequence). Trimming left V 4 bases short and J 2 bases short, with 15 bases between.

The J gene is TRBJ1-4, the V gene TRBV15; no clear D gene. CDR1 is LNHNV, CDR2 YYDKDF, per germline (reference sequence). Trimming cost V 1 base and J 3 bases, with 12 bases left between them. This CDR3 comprises 16 residues. In DNA form, the CDR3 reads TGTGCCACCAGCAGAGGTGCGGCAGTGGCTAATGAAAAACTGTTTTTT. This sequence encodes CATSRGAAVANEKLFF.

J is TRBJ2-3 and V is TRBV3-1 (or the pseudogene TRBV3-2); D not resolved. The ends were cut back, 1 base at V and 1 base at J, with 6 bases in the middle. Germline lookup yields CDR1 LGHDT and CDR2 YNNKEL (reference sequence). The CDR3 sequence is 14 residues long. The CDR3 DNA sequence: TGTGCCAGCAGCCAAGTTCTTGGCACAGATACGCAGTATTTT. Protein product: CASSQVLGTDTQYF.

The gene calls are TRBV19 and TRBJ2-7; 10 bases fit TRBD2. The CDR3 contains 14 residues. Germline V CDR1 and CDR2: LNHDA, SQIVND (reference sequence). Unmatched junction bases numbered 5, after V lost 5 bases and J lost 4 bases. The CDR3 nucleotides are TGTGCCAGTAGTCTCAGCGGGAGGGGTTACGAGCAGTACTTC. Its translation: CASSLSGRGYEQYF.

This chain uses TRBV3-1 (or the pseudogene TRBV3-2) with TRBJ2-7, with a possible D match to TRBD1 (6 bases). V gave up 5 bases and J gave up 0 bases, with 14 bases separating them. The length of the CDR3 is 15 residues. The germline CDR1 and CDR2 sequences are LGHDT and YNNKEL (reference sequence). The CDR3 sequence: CASSANWDTSYEQYF. The CDR3 DNA follows: TGTGCCAGCAGCGCAAATTGGGACACCTCCTACGAGCAGTACTTC.

The chain recombines TRBV20-1 with TRBJ1-1; D not certain. The CDR3 is 10 residues long. From germline, CDR1 is DFQATT and CDR2 SNEGSKA (reference sequence). Deletions cut 3 bases from V and 8 bases from J, with 7 bases between. The CDR3 DNA is TGCAGTGCTAGTATCTCCGAAGCTTTCTTT. Its protein product is CSASISEAFF.

The V gene is TRBV19, the J gene TRBJ1-5, with TRBD1 as a possible D gene (5 bases). CDR1 and CDR2 from the germline V gene are LNHDA and SQIVND (reference sequence). The CDR3 covers 13 residues. V was clipped by 7 bases and J by 5 bases, with 12 bases between them. CDR3 residues: CASNLDTDQPQHF. In DNA, the CDR3 is TGTGCCAGTAACCTGGACACAGATCAGCCCCAGCATTTT. The complete variable domain, with remaining parts taken from reference TRBV19 and TRBJ1-5, reads DGGITQSPKYLFRKEGQNVTLSCEQNLNHDAMYWYRQDPGQGLRLIYYSQIVNDFQKGDIAEGYSVSREKKESFPLTVTSAQKNPTAFYLCASNLDTDQPQHFGDGTRLSIL.

This sequence joins TRBV19 and TRBJ2-1; 14 bases line up with TRBD2. V gave up 5 bases and J gave up 4 bases; unmatched junction bases: 13. Per germline, CDR1 LNHDA and CDR2 SQIVND (reference sequence). CDR3 length: 19 residues. CDR3 nucleotide sequence: TGTGCCAGTAGTCAACCGGGACTAGCGGGAGTTTCCTTATACAATGAGCAGTTCTTC. Residues: CASSQPGLAGVSLYNEQFF. Filled out from reference TRBV19 and TRBJ2-1, the complete variable domain reads DGGITQSPKYLFRKEGQNVTLSCEQNLNHDAMYWYRQDPGQGLRLIYYSQIVNDFQKGDIAEGYSVSREKKESFPLTVTSAQKNPTAFYLCASSQPGLAGVSLYNEQFFGPGTRLTVL.

The genes are TRBV5-1 and TRBJ1-3, with D uncertain. With 4 bases removed from V and 0 bases from J, the gap between germline ends came to 14 bases. This CDR3 region has 16 residues. Germline CDR1 is SGHRS and CDR2 is YFSETQ. The CDR3 nucleotides are TGCGCCAGCAGCCTGTTGGAGGCCCACTCTGGAAACACCATATATTTT. Translating it yields CASSLLEAHSGNTIYF.

This chain links TRBV13 with TRBJ2-3; D not certain. CDR3 length: 15 residues. V shed 2 bases and J shed 1 base, with 10 bases lying between them. CDR1 is PRHDT and CDR2 is FYEKMQ in the germline V gene (reference sequence). CDR3 sequence: CASSLRAPGTDTQYF. In DNA form, the CDR3 reads TGTGCCAGCAGCTTAAGAGCGCCCGGCACAGATACGCAGTATTTT. Full variable domain (missing parts from reference TRBV13 and TRBJ2-3): AAGVIQSPRHLIKEKRETATLKCYPIPRHDTVYWYQQGPGQDPQFLISFYEKMQSDKGSIPDRFSAQQFSDYHSELNMSSLELGDSALYFCASSLRAPGTDTQYFGPGTRLTVL.

The chain recombines TRBV5-1 with TRBJ2-7, with 8 nucleotides matching TRBD1. Germline values: CDR1 SGHRS, CDR2 YFSETQ. With V trimmed by 4 bases and J by 5 bases, 11 bases remained unmatched. The CDR3 contains 15 residues. This CDR3 reads CASSPPTGDEDEQYF. The DNA of the CDR3 is TGCGCCAGCAGCCCCCCGACAGGGGATGAAGACGAGCAGTACTTC.

The CDR3 coding sequence is TGTGCCAGCAGCAAAGTGAGGGCAGGGGGCGTCTCTGGGGCCAACGTCCTGACTTTC. It encodes CASSKVRAGGVSGANVLTF. The chain is built from TRBV21-1 and TRBJ2-6; TRBD1 is the table's D call and was not checked against the DNA. TRBV21-1 is marked as a pseudogene. The CDR3 contains 19 residues.

V gene TRBV27 combines with J gene TRBJ1-6, with TRBD1 as a possible D gene (6 bases). The CDR3 contains 14 residues. CDR1 is MNHEY, CDR2 SMNVEV, per germline (reference sequence). The V and J ends lost 11 bases and 10 bases respectively, with 21 bases between them. In DNA form, the CDR3 reads TGTGCCTCCACCCCCGGGGGGCAGGGGTCACCCCTCCACTTT. Translation: CASTPGGQGSPLHF.